The rows below give T cell receptor beta chains drawn from one sample of a study of blood T cell repertoires in COVID-19. Assay: immunoSEQ multiplex PCR; the TCRdb copy retains only in-frame clones and omits some. The data hold fewer than 300,000 clones, with roughly nine tenths observed a single time. The sequenced sample consisted of peripheral blood. Receptor source: a woman aged 25 to 39 with COVID-19, enrolled during active disease. Each CDR3 is given with its conserved first and last residue. A D gene is named only where the DNA matches it firmly. Clone sizes are given selectively: once, few, many, or a class where the clone is expanded.

TRBV4-1	TRBJ2-3	-	TRBD2	CASSHSSGRLSTDTQYF	TGCGCCAGCAGCCACAGTAGCGGGAGGCTATCCACAGATACGCAGTATTTT
TRBV5-1	TRBJ2-7	-	TRBD2	CASSVRTSGSYEQYF	TGCGCCAGCAGCGTGAGGACTAGCGGGAGTTACGAGCAGTACTTC
TRBV30	TRBJ2-7	-	-	CAWSVPRDRRIPYEQYF	TGTGCCTGGAGTGTACCTAGAGACAGGAGGATCCCCTACGAGCAGTACTTC
TRBV28	TRBJ2-7	-	TRBD2	CASSPGLDPRYEQYF	TGTGCCAGCAGCCCGGGACTAGATCCACGATACGAGCAGTACTTC
TRBV6-2/TRBV6-3	TRBJ1-2	-	-	CASSWTAPANYGYTF	TGTGCCAGCAGTTGGACAGCCCCAGCTAACTATGGCTACACCTTC
TRBV24-1	TRBJ1-1	-	TRBD1	CATSDHDRVGANTEAFF	TGTGCCACCAGTGATCATGACAGGGTAGGAGCGAACACTGAAGCTTTCTTT
TRBV18	TRBJ2-7	-	TRBD2	CASSPLAGEGEQYF	TGTGCCAGCTCGCCACTAGCGGGAGAGGGCGAGCAGTACTTC
TRBV29-1	TRBJ1-3	once	-	CSVEQGNTIYF	TGCAGCGTTGAGCAGGGAAACACCATATATTTT
TRBV29-1	TRBJ1-1	-	-	CSVEEGAAVPNTEAFF	TGCAGCGTTGAAGAAGGCGCGGCGGTTCCGAACACTGAAGCTTTCTTT
TRBV18	TRBJ1-3	-	TRBD1	CASSSTGGHSGNTIYF	TGTGCCAGCTCATCGACAGGGGGACACTCTGGAAACACCATATATTTT
TRBV7-6	TRBJ2-3	-	TRBD2	CASSSLAGNTDTQYF	TGTGCCAGCAGCTCCCTAGCGGGAAACACAGATACGCAGTATTTT
TRBV4-1	TRBJ1-1	-	-	CASSQDLGRAEAFF	TGCGCCAGCAGCCAAGATCTAGGGAGGGCTGAAGCTTTCTTT
TRBV30	TRBJ2-7	few	-	CAWMSPGQNEQYF	TGTGCCTGGATGTCGCCGGGACAAAACGAGCAGTACTTC
TRBV12-5	TRBJ1-6	-	-	CASGPDSTNSPLHF	TGTGCTAGTGGACCGGACAGTACTAATTCACCCCTCCACTTT